The present T cell receptor (beta chain) was sequenced within a study of control samples from healthy donors and cancer patients. Germline V gene lookup returns CDR1 LGHDT and CDR2 YNNKEL (reference sequence). The ends were cut back, 1 base at V and 3 bases at J, with 10 bases in the middle. This CDR3 spans 15 amino acids. This clone was detected once. Sequencing used immunoSEQ multiplex PCR; TCRdb keeps in-frame clones, though not all of them. The table lists 200,000 or so clones, roughly 94% of them singletons. This sequence was found in a man in his fifties or sixties in good health. This chain joins TRBV3-1 (or the pseudogene TRBV3-2) and TRBJ1-5, with a tentative D call TRBD1 (5 bases). Input material: blood. CDR3 region: CASSQGGGYNQPQHF. The CDR3 DNA follows: TGTGCCAGCAGCCAAGGGGGCGGCTACAATCAGCCCCAGCATTTT.